This T cell receptor beta chain was profiled in a study of cytomegalovirus exposure and HLA in healthy donors. Use of 60 Vbeta and 13 Jbeta primers characterized the PCR. The protocol was immunoSEQ multiplex PCR, while the TCRdb copy is restricted to in-frame clones and leaves out a portion. The sample consists of about 160,000 clones, more than 65% of them appearing once. Of note for this clone: As yet, its antigen is unknown.

Germline assignment: CDR1 SSHAT and CDR2 FNYEAQ (reference sequence). Trimming cost V 1 base and J 4 bases, with 11 bases left between them. CDR3 size: 15 residues. Whole-study results and caveats: V segments that were indistinguishable, TRBV6-2 and TRBV6-3 among them, were omitted from analysis. A later analysis associated approximately 17,000 TCR beta sequences with HLA alleles at a 0.05 false discovery rate.

Sequenced: PBMCs. The receptor comes from a woman in her twenties or thirties in good health and CMV-seronegative. This chain links TRBV7-7 with TRBJ2-1; the D gene is possibly TRBD1 (6 bases). CDR3 region: CASSLDGTLYNEQFF. The CDR3 nucleotides read TGTGCCAGCAGCTTAGACGGGACACTATACAATGAGCAGTTCTTC.